This entry concerns a single T cell receptor beta chain. The repertoire was sequenced with immunoSEQ multiplex PCR; TCRdb's copy has only in-frame clones and lacks some. The sample consists of around 60,000 clones, around four fifths of them appearing once. These data originate in a study of blood T cell repertoires in COVID-19. Trimming cost V 2 bases and J 4 bases; bases outside gene matches: 7. Germline lookup yields CDR1 MNHEY and CDR2 SVGAGI. The CDR3 loop spans 15 amino acids. The source material was peripheral blood. The chain employs TRBV6-5 and TRBJ1-2; 7 bases fit TRBD1. The sequence was obtained from a man in his 70s with acute or convalescent COVID-19. The CDR3 protein is CASSYGLGDSYGYTF. The CDR3 DNA sequence: TGTGCCAGCAGTTACGGTCTGGGGGACAGCTATGGCTACACCTTC.